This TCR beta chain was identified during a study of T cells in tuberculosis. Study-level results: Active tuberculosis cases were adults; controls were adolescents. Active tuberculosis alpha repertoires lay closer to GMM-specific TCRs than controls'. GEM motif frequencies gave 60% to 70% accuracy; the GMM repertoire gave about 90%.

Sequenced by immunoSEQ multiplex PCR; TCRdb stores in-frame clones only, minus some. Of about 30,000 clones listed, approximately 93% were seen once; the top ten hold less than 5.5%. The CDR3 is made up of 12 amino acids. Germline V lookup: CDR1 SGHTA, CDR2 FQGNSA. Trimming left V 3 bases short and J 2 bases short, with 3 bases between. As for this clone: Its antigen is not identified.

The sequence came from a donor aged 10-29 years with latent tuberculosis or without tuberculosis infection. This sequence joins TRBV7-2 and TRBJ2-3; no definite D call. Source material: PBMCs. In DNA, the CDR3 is TGTGCCAGCAGCTTCTTCACAGATACGCAGTATTTT. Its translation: CASSFFTDTQYF.